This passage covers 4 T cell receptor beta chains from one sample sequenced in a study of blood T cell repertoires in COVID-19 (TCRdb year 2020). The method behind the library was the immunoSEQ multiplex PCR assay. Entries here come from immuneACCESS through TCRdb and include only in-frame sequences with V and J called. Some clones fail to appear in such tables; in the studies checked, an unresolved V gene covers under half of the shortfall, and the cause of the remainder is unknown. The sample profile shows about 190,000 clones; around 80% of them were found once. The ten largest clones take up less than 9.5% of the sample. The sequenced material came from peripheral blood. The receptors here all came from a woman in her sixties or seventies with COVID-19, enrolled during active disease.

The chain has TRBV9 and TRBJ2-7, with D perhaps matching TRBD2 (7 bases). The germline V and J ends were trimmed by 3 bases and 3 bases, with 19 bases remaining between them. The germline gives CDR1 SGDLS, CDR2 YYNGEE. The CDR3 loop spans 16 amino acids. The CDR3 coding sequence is TGTGCCAGCAGCGCACAAATGGAGGGGGGGAACTACGAGCAGTACGTC. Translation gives CASSAQMEGGNYEQYV.

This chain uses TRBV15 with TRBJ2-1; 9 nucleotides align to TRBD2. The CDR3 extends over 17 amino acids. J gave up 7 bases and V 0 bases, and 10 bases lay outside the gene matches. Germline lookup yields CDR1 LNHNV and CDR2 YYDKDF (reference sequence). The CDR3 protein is CATSRDPQAGGPNEQFF. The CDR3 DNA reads TGTGCCACCAGCAGAGACCCCCAAGCGGGAGGCCCTAATGAGCAGTTCTTC.

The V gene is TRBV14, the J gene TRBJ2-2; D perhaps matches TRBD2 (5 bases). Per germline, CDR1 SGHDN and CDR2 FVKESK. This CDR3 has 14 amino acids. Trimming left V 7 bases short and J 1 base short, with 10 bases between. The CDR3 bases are TGTGCCAGCACTAGGGAGAGGAACACCGGGGAGCTGTTTTTT. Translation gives CASTRERNTGELFF.

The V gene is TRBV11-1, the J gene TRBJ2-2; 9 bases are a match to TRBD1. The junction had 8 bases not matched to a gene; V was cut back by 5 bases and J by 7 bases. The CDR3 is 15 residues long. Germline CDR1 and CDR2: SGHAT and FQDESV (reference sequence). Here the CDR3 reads CASSPLGTGIGELFF. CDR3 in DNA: TGTGCCAGCAGCCCCCTCGGGACAGGGATCGGGGAGCTGTTTTTT.